This section outlines one T cell receptor beta chain sequence together with its context. The data were taken from a study of cytomegalovirus exposure and HLA in healthy donors. CDR3 length equals 15 residues. Germline-derived CDR1 and CDR2 are MNHEY and SMNVEV (reference sequence). The V segment lost 8 bases and the J segment 1 base; nucleotides outside the gene matches: 7. In the PCR, 60 Vbeta and 13 Jbeta primers were used. The data were produced by immunoSEQ multiplex PCR, yet TCRdb's version contains in-frame clones alone and is incomplete. The sample data list approximately 120,000 clones. Material: PBMCs. The V and J genes are TRBV27 and TRBJ1-1, with 10 bases identical to TRBD1. This TCR came from a man aged 25 to 40 in good health and CMV-seronegative. The chain's CDR3 is CASARQGAKNTEAFF. Written as DNA, the CDR3 is TGTGCCAGCGCCAGACAGGGGGCCAAGAACACTGAAGCTTTCTTT.